The 27 T cell receptor beta chains listed next were all sequenced from one sample in a study of T cells in Graves' hyperthyroidism and ophthalmopathy. Regions amplified from RNA transcripts were the TCR beta CDR3 regions. TCR CDR3 regions were first amplified by RT-PCR with HTBI primers. TCRdb called the multiplex PCR reads again in MiXCR, with one record for every CDR3 protein. The repertoire holds 660,000 or so distinct CDR3 sequences, with 40% to 55% as singletons. Sample: peripheral blood or thyroid tissue (not recorded which). These receptors came from an adult man with Graves' disease, either hyperthyroidism or ophthalmopathy (not recorded which).

This clonotype was seen more than once but under ten times. The rearrangement uses TRBV7-9 and TRBJ2-7; tentatively, D is TRBD1 (8 bases). This CDR3 spans 15 amino acids. V was shortened by 2 bases and J by 4 bases, with 15 bases between the two germline ends. Germline V gene sequence: CDR1 SEHNR, CDR2 FQNEAQ (reference sequence). CDR3 bases: TGTGCCAGCAGCTTAACAGGGGGACTATCTTACGAGCAGTACTTC. Translating gives CASSLTGGLSYEQYF.

This clonotype was found a few times. Written as DNA, the CDR3 is TGTGCCAGCAGTATACAGAGAAACACTGAAGCTTTCTTT. This encodes CASSIQRNTEAFF. This chain links TRBV7-3 with TRBJ1-1; D gene ambiguous. The CDR3 totals 13 residues. V lost 6 bases and J 2 bases, leaving 10 bases between the germline ends. Looked up from germline, CDR1 is SGHTA and CDR2 is FQGTGA. The full variable domain, completed using reference TRBV7-3 and TRBJ1-1, is GAGVSQTPSNKVTEKGKYVELRCDPISGHTALYWYRQSLGQGPEFLIYFQGTGAADDSGLPNDRFFAVRPEGSVSTLKIQRTERGDSAVYLCASSIQRNTEAFFGQGTRLTVV.

Many counts were recorded for this clonotype. The genes are TRBV29-1 and TRBJ2-5; D possibly corresponds to TRBD2 (5 bases). Germline CDR1 reads SQVTM; CDR2 reads ANQGSEA. The CDR3 runs to 11 residues. V dropped 4 bases and J dropped 6 bases, with 9 bases sitting between them. The CDR3 DNA sequence: TGCAGCGTTGCGAGGGAGAAGACCCAGTACTTC. Amino acids: CSVAREKTQYF.

This clonotype was counted at least ten times. The chain carries TRBV7-8 and TRBJ1-6, with 10 bases lining up with TRBD1. V lost 5 bases and J lost 10; bases outside the gene matches: 11. Germline V gene data show CDR1 as SGHVS and CDR2 as FQNEAQ. The CDR3 has 16 amino acids. CDR3 nucleotide sequence: TGTGCCAGCAGCACCCCCTCGACAGGGGGCTTATCACCCCTCCACTTT. Amino acids: CASSTPSTGGLSPLHF.

Ten or more counts support this clonotype. V usage is TRBV12-3 or TRBV12-4 and J usage is TRBJ1-2; D remains unclear. V lost 3 bases and J lost 5, with 7 bases in between. The CDR3 contains 12 residues. The CDR3 sequence: CASSLSRYGYTF. In nucleotides, the CDR3 is TGTGCCAGCAGTTTGTCCCGATATGGCTACACCTTC.

CDR3 sequence reads: CSARWPSGDTDTQYF. Written as DNA, the CDR3 is TGCAGTGCTAGATGGCCTAGCGGGGACACAGATACGCAGTATTTT. The V gene is TRBV20-1, the J gene TRBJ2-3; the match to TRBD2 covers 9 bases. V gave up 2 bases and J gave up 2 bases; unmatched junction bases: 5. The CDR3 is made up of 15 amino acids. The germline V gene has CDR1 DFQATT and CDR2 SNEGSKA (reference sequence).

The chain couples TRBV20-1 to TRBJ2-5, with TRBD2 matching 7 bases. CDR1 is DFQATT and CDR2 is SNEGSKA in the germline V gene (reference sequence). With 5 bases clipped from V and 1 base from J, the junction kept 7 bases outside the gene matches. The CDR3 covers 14 residues. CDR3 sequence (DNA): TGCAGTGCTTCCATACTAGCGATCCAAGAGACCCAGTACTTC. Its protein product is CSASILAIQETQYF.

The chain joins TRBV20-1 to TRBJ2-7; a weak D match, TRBD1 (6 bases). Between the trimmed V and J ends, which lost 6 bases and 0 bases, there was a span of 15 bases. The length of the CDR3 is 14 residues. Germline CDR1 DFQATT, CDR2 SNEGSKA (reference sequence). CDR3 loop: CSAVGLDSSYEQYF. CDR3 DNA sequence: TGCAGTGCCGTAGGCTTGGACAGCTCCTACGAGCAGTACTTC.

Comment on this clonotype: This sequence may be a read error, since a much larger clone differs from it by one base. This sequence joins TRBV7-9 and TRBJ1-4; D is possibly TRBD1 (6 bases). With 6 bases removed from V and 5 bases from J, the gap between germline ends came to 16 bases. The germline V gene has CDR1 SEHNR and CDR2 FQNEAQ (reference sequence). The CDR3 consists of 15 residues. CDR3 sequence (DNA): TGTGCCAGCAGAGAGTACAGGGCGGTGAATGAAAAACTGTTTTTT. Translation gives CASREYRAVNEKLFF.

J is TRBJ1-1 and V is TRBV2; possibly TRBD1 for D (6 bases). V was trimmed by 6 bases and J by 1 base, leaving 15 bases between them. Germline CDR1 is SNHLY and CDR2 is FYNNEI. The CDR3 extends over 15 amino acids. The CDR3 loop is CASSQGDRRNTEAFF. The CDR3 nucleotides are TGTGCCAGCAGCCAGGGAGACAGGCGGAACACTGAAGCTTTCTTT.

This chain links TRBV7-2 with TRBJ1-3; perhaps TRBD1 as D (5 bases). Germline V gene sequence: CDR1 SGHTA, CDR2 FQGNSA. Trimming took 7 bases from V and 0 from J, leaving 13 bases between them. The CDR3 covers 15 residues. CDR3 nucleotide sequence: TGTGCCAGCACCCTGGACACGAGCTCTGGAAACACCATATATTTT. This sequence encodes CASTLDTSSGNTIYF.

This clonotype was counted between two and nine times. The junction departs from the called germline gene at one end, perhaps through a read error. V is TRBV5-1 and J is TRBJ1-2; maybe TRBD1 (6 bases). This CDR3 has 17 amino acids. From germline, CDR1 is SGHRS and CDR2 YFSETQ. The CDR3 DNA sequence: TGTGCCAGCAGCCAGGGCGGGACAACCATTCCTAACTATGGCTACACCTTC. Its protein product is CASSQGGTTIPNYGYTF.

For this clonotype: A much larger clonotype is one base distant, so this may be a read error. The rearrangement uses TRBV5-5 and TRBJ1-6; 7 bases line up with TRBD1. Germline CDR1 reads SGHKS; CDR2 reads YYEKEE (reference sequence). This CDR3 has 16 amino acids. CDR3 DNA sequence: TGCGCCAGCAGCTTGGCCGGCGGGACAGTCAGTTCACCCCTCCCCTTT. It specifies CASSLAGGTVSSPLPF.

A note on this clonotype: This may come from a read error, since a much larger clone is one base off. The chain couples TRBV7-9 to TRBJ2-2; 10 bases are a match to TRBD1. The V gene's germline CDR1 is SEHNR and CDR2 FQNEAQ (reference sequence). V shed 7 bases, J shed 6 bases, and the junction held 8 bases outside the gene matches. The CDR3 loop spans 15 amino acids. This chain's CDR3 is CASNLRQGAAGELFF. For the CDR3, the DNA is TGTGCCAGCAACCTTCGACAGGGGGCCGCCGGGGAGCTGTTTTTT.

This clonotype was recorded only once. The V and J genes are TRBV29-1 and TRBJ1-2, with a possible D match to TRBD1 (5 bases). CDR1 is SQVTM, CDR2 ANQGSEA, per germline. Trimming took 6 bases from V and 6 from J, leaving 11 bases between them. The CDR3 extends over 11 amino acids. Written as DNA, the CDR3 is TGCAGCGTCTATCGGGGCGATGGCTACACCTTC. Translated, it gives CSVYRGDGYTF. Full variable domain (rest looked up from reference TRBV29-1 and TRBJ1-2): SAVISQKPSRDICQRGTSLTIQCQVDSQVTMMFWYRQQPGQSLTLIATANQGSEATYESGFVIDKFPISRPNLTFSTLTVSNMSPEDSSIYLCSVYRGDGYTFGSGTRLTVV.

The V and J genes are TRBV29-1 and TRBJ1-1; weak D call: TRBD1 (5 bases). The length of the CDR3 is 13 residues. CDR1 is SQVTM and CDR2 is ANQGSEA in the germline V gene. V dropped 1 base and J dropped 4 bases, with 10 bases sitting between them. The CDR3 protein is CSVEGQGVTEAFF. The DNA of the CDR3 is TGCAGCGTTGAAGGCCAGGGAGTCACTGAAGCTTTCTTT.

The rearrangement uses TRBV3-1 and TRBJ2-7; D is uncertain. V lost 4 bases to trimming and J lost 2 bases, with 12 bases between them. The CDR3 extends over 14 amino acids. Germline V gene lookup returns CDR1 LGHDT and CDR2 YNNKEL (reference sequence). The CDR3 nucleotides are TGTGCCAGCAGCCGAGACGCCTTTACCTACGAGCAGTACTTC. It yields the protein CASSRDAFTYEQYF.

The V and J genes are TRBV7-6 and TRBJ1-5; perhaps TRBD1 as D (5 bases). Deletions cut 5 bases from V and 3 bases from J, with 11 bases between. The germline gives CDR1 SGHVS, CDR2 FNYEAQ. This CDR3 has 14 residues. The CDR3 protein is CASSTAGNNQPQHF. CDR3 DNA: TGTGCCAGCAGCACGGCAGGGAACAATCAGCCCCAGCATTTT.

This clonotype was observed at least ten times. The rearrangement uses TRBV7-9 and TRBJ1-1; D might be TRBD1 (5 bases). The CDR3 consists of 14 residues. Between the trimmed V and J ends, which lost 5 bases and 4 bases, there was a span of 14 bases. CDR1 and CDR2 from the germline V gene are SEHNR and FQNEAQ (reference sequence). The CDR3 spells CASSPLGLSTEAFF. The CDR3 coding sequence is TGTGCCAGCAGCCCCCTGGGGCTGAGCACTGAAGCTTTCTTT.

The V and J genes are TRBV29-1 and TRBJ1-5; 7 bases are shared with TRBD1. Germline lookup yields CDR1 SQVTM and CDR2 ANQGSEA. V shed 5 bases and J 12 bases; nucleotides not matched to a gene: 13. CDR3 length equals 13 residues. The CDR3 nucleotides are TGCAGCGTTTCGACAGGGTTGGGGACAGACCAGCATTTT. This encodes CSVSTGLGTDQHF.

This chain joins TRBV2 and TRBJ1-4; TRBD1 is a possible D gene (5 bases). Germline V gene sequence: CDR1 SNHLY, CDR2 FYNNEI. CDR3 size: 14 residues. With 6 bases removed from V and 6 bases from J, the gap between germline ends came to 14 bases. The CDR3 region has the DNA TGTGCCAGCAGACCTCGCGGGGGAGATGAAAAACTGTTTTTT. Amino acids: CASRPRGGDEKLFF. The whole variable domain, filled in from reference TRBV2 and TRBJ1-4, reads EPEVTQTPSHQVTQMGQEVILRCVPISNHLYFYWYRQILGQKVEFLVSFYNNEISEKSEIFDDQFSVERPDGSNFTLKIRSTKLEDSAMYFCASRPRGGDEKLFFGSGTQLSVL.

This chain joins TRBV20-1 and TRBJ1-5, with TRBD1 matching 10 bases. This CDR3 is 16 amino acids long. The V gene end was trimmed by 1 base and the J gene end by 3 bases; junction bases not matched to a gene: 6. In germline, CDR1 is DFQATT, CDR2 SNEGSKA (reference sequence). The CDR3 reads CSARAPGTGDNQPQHF. The CDR3 DNA follows: TGCAGTGCTAGAGCCCCCGGGACAGGGGACAATCAGCCCCAGCATTTT.

To note about this clonotype: A read error is likely, as this CDR3 ends without the conserved phenylalanine or tryptophan. This chain links TRBV7-9 with TRBJ1-3; tentatively, D is TRBD1 (6 bases). The CDR3 sequence is 15 residues long. Trimming stripped 5 bases from V and 0 bases from J, with 11 bases between. In germline, CDR1 is SEHNR, CDR2 FQNEAQ (reference sequence). Written as DNA, the CDR3 is TGTGCCAGCAGCCGGGGGGGCCCCTCTGGAAACACCATATATTCT. This encodes CASSRGGPSGNTIYS.

V and J are TRBV7-9 and TRBJ1-5, with D maybe TRBD1 (5 bases). Between the trimmed V and J ends, which lost 5 bases and 6 bases, there was a span of 14 bases. CDR3 length: 14 residues. The germline V gene has CDR1 SEHNR and CDR2 FQNEAQ (reference sequence). The CDR3 nucleotides read TGTGCCAGCAGCCAACTCGTAGGGGTTCAGCCCCAGCATTTT. It translates to CASSQLVGVQPQHF.

The chain is built from TRBV29-1 and TRBJ1-1, with 9 bases fitting TRBD1. Germline values: CDR1 SQVTM, CDR2 ANQGSEA. CDR3 length equals 12 residues. V shed 8 bases, J shed 4 bases, and the junction held 5 bases outside the gene matches. The CDR3 spells CSPRDRVTEAFF. The CDR3 nucleotides are TGCAGCCCTCGGGACAGGGTCACTGAAGCTTTCTTT.

This chain links TRBV20-1 with TRBJ1-3, with D maybe TRBD1 (6 bases). This CDR3 contains 16 residues. V shed 3 bases and J shed 1 base, with 16 bases lying between them. Germline V CDR1 and CDR2: DFQATT, SNEGSKA (reference sequence). CDR3 residues: CSARTTGIESGNTIYF. The CDR3 nucleotides read TGCAGTGCTAGGACAACAGGGATCGAATCTGGAAACACCATATATTTT.

The chain is built from TRBV7-9 and TRBJ2-7; maybe TRBD1 (8 bases). The CDR3 is made up of 14 amino acids. Per the germline V gene, CDR1 is SEHNR and CDR2 is FQNEAQ (reference sequence). Deletions cut 5 bases from V and 6 bases from J, with 17 bases between. The CDR3 loop reads CASSETTGGGEQYF. Written as DNA, the CDR3 is TGTGCCAGCAGCGAAACAACAGGGGGGGGCGAGCAGTACTTC.